A selection of T cell receptor beta chains follows, all from one sample in a study of CD8+ T cells in alopecia areata. Clones were sequenced by immunoSEQ multiplex PCR, and TCRdb holds only the in-frame ones, with some missing. This table has 110,000 or so clones, roughly 63% appearing once. The material sequenced was CD8+ T cells sorted from blood, taken at week 4, from a patient treated with tofacitinib. These receptors were collected from a human donor with alopecia areata. The CDR3 runs from the conserved cysteine through the conserved F or W. A D gene is named only where the DNA matches it firmly. For some rows the clone size is stated as once, few or many, or as a class when expanded; others skip it.

cdr3_aa: CAWSRGPGGISNQPQHF; cdr3_nt: TGTGCCTGGAGTCGGGGGCCTGGTGGGATTAGCAATCAGCCCCAGCATTTT; j_call: TRBJ1-5; v_call: TRBV30; d_call: NA; clone_size: once
cdr3_aa: CASSFGGSAYEQYF; cdr3_nt: TGTGCCAGCAGCTTCGGGGGTTCCGCCTACGAGCAGTACTTC; j_call: TRBJ2-7; v_call: TRBV7-2; d_call: NA; clone_size: few
cdr3_aa: CSVGGLAANEQFF; cdr3_nt: TGCAGCGTTGGAGGACTAGCTGCCAATGAGCAGTTCTTC; j_call: TRBJ2-1; v_call: TRBV29-1; d_call: TRBD2; clone_size: NA
cdr3_aa: CASTLGSYGYTF; cdr3_nt: TGTGCCAGTACGTTAGGAAGCTATGGCTACACCTTC; j_call: TRBJ1-2; v_call: TRBV19; d_call: NA; clone_size: once
cdr3_aa: CSVEDRIKQGTDTQYF; cdr3_nt: TGCAGCGTTGAAGATCGGATAAAACAGGGCACAGATACGCAGTATTTT; j_call: TRBJ2-3; v_call: TRBV29-1; d_call: NA; clone_size: NA
cdr3_aa: CASIMFGSFNTEAFF; cdr3_nt: TGTGCCAGCATCATGTTCGGCAGCTTTAACACTGAAGCTTTCTTT; j_call: TRBJ1-1; v_call: TRBV6-1; d_call: NA; clone_size: NA
cdr3_aa: CASSRKMTSPPPHEQYF; cdr3_nt: TGTGCCAGCAGCCGGAAGATGACCAGCCCTCCGCCCCACGAGCAGTACTTC; j_call: TRBJ2-7; v_call: TRBV2; d_call: NA; clone_size: NA
cdr3_aa: CASGQGSAEAFF; cdr3_nt: TGTGCTAGTGGTCAGGGGTCGGCTGAAGCTTTCTTT; j_call: TRBJ1-1; v_call: TRBV12-5; d_call: NA; clone_size: NA
cdr3_aa: CASSVTGAWNTEAFF; cdr3_nt: TGTGCCAGCAGTGTAACGGGGGCCTGGAACACTGAAGCTTTCTTT; j_call: TRBJ1-1; v_call: TRBV25-1; d_call: NA; clone_size: NA
cdr3_aa: CASSPDGGADTQYF; cdr3_nt: TGTGCCAGCAGCCCCGATGGGGGGGCAGATACGCAGTATTTT; j_call: TRBJ2-3; v_call: TRBV5-4; d_call: TRBD2; clone_size: few
cdr3_aa: CASSSENTEAFF; cdr3_nt: TGTGCCAGCAGCTCAGAGAACACTGAAGCTTTCTTT; j_call: TRBJ1-1; v_call: TRBV28; d_call: NA; clone_size: NA
cdr3_aa: CASSGTRGMNTEAFF; cdr3_nt: TGCGCCAGCAGCGGGACCAGGGGGATGAACACTGAAGCTTTCTTT; j_call: TRBJ1-1; v_call: TRBV5-1; d_call: TRBD1; clone_size: NA
cdr3_aa: CSVESAVNTEAFF; cdr3_nt: TGCAGCGTTGAAAGCGCAGTGAACACTGAAGCTTTCTTT; j_call: TRBJ1-1; v_call: TRBV29-1; d_call: NA; clone_size: few
cdr3_aa: CASSFFDRGRGYTF; cdr3_nt: TGTGCCAGCAGTTTCTTCGACAGGGGTCGAGGCTACACCTTC; j_call: TRBJ1-2; v_call: TRBV27; d_call: TRBD1; clone_size: NA
cdr3_aa: CASSLFPETQYF; cdr3_nt: TGTGCCAGCAGCTTATTCCCCGAGACCCAGTACTTC; j_call: TRBJ2-5; v_call: TRBV7-9; d_call: NA; clone_size: NA
cdr3_aa: CASRARWGYPGETQYF; cdr3_nt: TGTGCCAGCAGGGCCCGATGGGGCTACCCGGGGGAGACCCAGTACTTC; j_call: TRBJ2-5; v_call: TRBV13; d_call: NA; clone_size: NA
cdr3_aa: CASSSQVAGAEEQFF; cdr3_nt: TGTGCCAGCAGTTCACAGGTAGCGGGGGCGGAAGAGCAGTTCTTC; j_call: TRBJ2-1; v_call: TRBV27; d_call: TRBD2; clone_size: once
cdr3_aa: CASSRTDKSYEQYF; cdr3_nt: TGTGCCAGCAGCCGAACGGACAAATCTTACGAGCAGTACTTC; j_call: TRBJ2-7; v_call: TRBV6-5; d_call: NA; clone_size: NA
cdr3_aa: CASSLEGSTDTQYF; cdr3_nt: TGTGCCAGCAGCTTGGAGGGTAGCACAGATACGCAGTATTTT; j_call: TRBJ2-3; v_call: TRBV5-4; d_call: NA; clone_size: NA
cdr3_aa: CASSLLGTVLHF; cdr3_nt: TGTGCCAGCAGCTTACTCGGTACGGTCCTCCACTTT; j_call: TRBJ1-6; v_call: TRBV11-2; d_call: NA; clone_size: NA
cdr3_aa: CSALLADYNEQFF; cdr3_nt: TGCAGCGCCCTACTAGCGGACTACAATGAGCAGTTCTTC; j_call: TRBJ2-1; v_call: TRBV29-1; d_call: TRBD2; clone_size: few
cdr3_aa: CASRKDRGRYQNIQYF; cdr3_nt: TGTGCCAGCAGGAAGGACAGGGGGCGATACCAAAACATTCAGTACTTC; j_call: TRBJ2-4; v_call: TRBV27; d_call: TRBD1; clone_size: NA
cdr3_aa: CSVSIDRLELFF; cdr3_nt: TGCAGCGTTTCAATCGACAGGTTGGAGCTGTTTTTT; j_call: TRBJ2-2; v_call: TRBV29-1; d_call: NA; clone_size: NA
cdr3_aa: CAWSVGTGTGYTF; cdr3_nt: TGTGCCTGGAGTGTAGGGACAGGGACTGGCTACACCTTC; j_call: TRBJ1-2; v_call: TRBV30; d_call: TRBD1; clone_size: NA
cdr3_aa: CASSDSSGGTDTQYF; cdr3_nt: TGTGCCAGCAGTGACTCTAGCGGGGGGACAGATACGCAGTATTTT; j_call: TRBJ2-3; v_call: TRBV6-4; d_call: TRBD2; clone_size: once
cdr3_aa: CASSSTPRGVGSYGYTF; cdr3_nt: TGTGCCAGCAGCTCCACCCCCAGGGGTGTGGGTTCCTATGGCTACACCTTC; j_call: TRBJ1-2; v_call: TRBV2; d_call: NA; clone_size: NA
cdr3_aa: CASTLSEGAGETQYF; cdr3_nt: TGTGCCAGCACCCTTAGTGAGGGGGCCGGGGAGACCCAGTACTTC; j_call: TRBJ2-5; v_call: TRBV7-9; d_call: TRBD1; clone_size: NA
cdr3_aa: CASSQGTGEQYF; cdr3_nt: TGTGCCAGCAGCCAGGGGACTGGTGAGCAGTACTTC; j_call: TRBJ2-7; v_call: TRBV7-9; d_call: NA; clone_size: NA
cdr3_aa: CASSTLHSDTSYEQYF; cdr3_nt: TGTGCCAGCAGCACACTCCACTCAGACACGTCCTACGAGCAGTACTTC; j_call: TRBJ2-7; v_call: TRBV7-9; d_call: NA; clone_size: NA
cdr3_aa: CASSWTENTEAFF; cdr3_nt: TGTGCCAGCAGTTGGACGGAGAACACTGAAGCTTTCTTT; j_call: TRBJ1-1; v_call: TRBV25-1; d_call: NA; clone_size: NA
cdr3_aa: CSGLTGEGFETQYF; cdr3_nt: TGCAGCGGCCTGACAGGGGAGGGGTTCGAGACCCAGTACTTC; j_call: TRBJ2-5; v_call: TRBV29-1; d_call: NA; clone_size: NA
cdr3_aa: CSVEVSQGYTF; cdr3_nt: TGCAGCGTTGAAGTGTCGCAGGGCTACACCTTC; j_call: TRBJ1-2; v_call: TRBV29-1; d_call: NA; clone_size: few
cdr3_aa: CAWSRLNSNQPQHF; cdr3_nt: TGTGCCTGGAGTCGTCTCAATAGCAATCAGCCCCAGCATTTT; j_call: TRBJ1-5; v_call: TRBV30; d_call: NA; clone_size: NA
cdr3_aa: CASSPSPNGPYEQYF; cdr3_nt: TGTGCCAGCAGTCCCTCCCCTAATGGCCCCTACGAGCAGTACTTC; j_call: TRBJ2-7; v_call: TRBV27; d_call: NA; clone_size: NA
cdr3_aa: CASSYLTEPQHF; cdr3_nt: TGTGCCAGCAGCTACCTGACGGAGCCCCAGCATTTT; j_call: TRBJ1-5; v_call: TRBV7-9; d_call: NA; clone_size: NA
cdr3_aa: CSVGPGGPSYNEQFF; cdr3_nt: TGCAGCGTCGGGCCTGGGGGGCCTTCCTACAATGAGCAGTTCTTC; j_call: TRBJ2-1; v_call: TRBV29-1; d_call: NA; clone_size: few
cdr3_aa: CASSLDGNNVVGYTF; cdr3_nt: TGTGCCAGCAGCTTGGATGGGAACAATGTGGTAGGCTACACCTTC; j_call: TRBJ1-2; v_call: TRBV5-1; d_call: NA; clone_size: NA
cdr3_aa: CSVAERSGANVLTF; cdr3_nt: TGCAGCGTTGCAGAGCGCTCTGGGGCCAACGTCCTGACTTTC; j_call: TRBJ2-6; v_call: TRBV29-1; d_call: NA; clone_size: NA
cdr3_aa: CASSIVAQQSYNEQFF; cdr3_nt: TGTGCCAGCAGTATTGTAGCGCAGCAGAGTTACAATGAGCAGTTCTTC; j_call: TRBJ2-1; v_call: TRBV27; d_call: NA; clone_size: NA
cdr3_aa: CASSHATNEKLFF; cdr3_nt: TGTGCCAGCAGTCATGCAACTAATGAAAAACTGTTTTTT; j_call: TRBJ1-4; v_call: TRBV25-1; d_call: NA; clone_size: NA
cdr3_aa: CASSLEFTDEQFF; cdr3_nt: TGTGCCAGCAGCTTAGAGTTTACGGATGAGCAGTTCTTC; j_call: TRBJ2-1; v_call: TRBV7-2; d_call: NA; clone_size: NA
cdr3_aa: CASGRGSSYEQYF; cdr3_nt: TGTGCCAGCGGCCGGGGTTCGTCCTACGAGCAGTACTTC; j_call: TRBJ2-7; v_call: TRBV7-9; d_call: NA; clone_size: NA
cdr3_aa: CGAGELFF; cdr3_nt: TGTGGAGCCGGGGAGCTGTTTTTT; j_call: TRBJ2-2; v_call: TRBV27; d_call: NA; clone_size: NA
cdr3_aa: CAWSATTGVDYGYTF; cdr3_nt: TGTGCCTGGAGTGCGACCACAGGGGTTGACTATGGCTACACCTTC; j_call: TRBJ1-2; v_call: TRBV30; d_call: TRBD1; clone_size: NA
cdr3_aa: CASSLTSSYEQYF; cdr3_nt: TGCGCCAGCAGCCTTACTAGTTCCTACGAGCAGTACTTC; j_call: TRBJ2-7; v_call: TRBV5-1; d_call: NA; clone_size: NA
cdr3_aa: CSVEVLAGGPNEQFF; cdr3_nt: TGCAGCGTTGAAGTCCTAGCGGGGGGCCCAAATGAGCAGTTCTTC; j_call: TRBJ2-1; v_call: TRBV29-1; d_call: TRBD2; clone_size: NA
cdr3_aa: CSVERGTGHGEQYF; cdr3_nt: TGCAGCGTTGAGAGAGGGACAGGGCATGGCGAGCAGTACTTC; j_call: TRBJ2-7; v_call: TRBV29-1; d_call: TRBD1; clone_size: NA
cdr3_aa: CASSLEVNTEAFF; cdr3_nt: TGTGCCAGCAGCTTAGAGGTTAACACTGAAGCTTTCTTT; j_call: TRBJ1-1; v_call: TRBV7-3; d_call: NA; clone_size: NA
cdr3_aa: CSVEDGTSGNYEQYF; cdr3_nt: TGCAGCGTTGAAGATGGAACTAGCGGGAACTACGAGCAGTACTTC; j_call: TRBJ2-7; v_call: TRBV29-1; d_call: TRBD2; clone_size: few
cdr3_aa: CASSMSGTGDTEAFF; cdr3_nt: TGTGCCAGTAGTATGAGTGGGACAGGGGATACTGAAGCTTTCTTT; j_call: TRBJ1-1; v_call: TRBV19; d_call: TRBD1; clone_size: NA
cdr3_aa: CASSSTGADEQFF; cdr3_nt: TGTGCCAGCAGCTCCACAGGGGCGGATGAGCAGTTCTTC; j_call: TRBJ2-1; v_call: TRBV13; d_call: TRBD1; clone_size: NA
cdr3_aa: CASSYPSSYEQYF; cdr3_nt: TGTGCCAGCAGTTATCCAAGCTCCTACGAGCAGTACTTC; j_call: TRBJ2-7; v_call: TRBV6-5; d_call: NA; clone_size: few
cdr3_aa: CASSLMGLYEQYF; cdr3_nt: TGTGCCAGCAGCTTAATGGGGTTATACGAGCAGTACTTC; j_call: TRBJ2-7; v_call: TRBV11-2; d_call: NA; clone_size: few